This T cell receptor beta chain appears in the sequencing data of a study of blood T cell repertoires in COVID-19. Trimming shortened V by 4 bases and J by 4 bases, and 17 bases separated the two germline ends. The CDR3 has 15 residues. The germline V gene has CDR1 SGHRS and CDR2 YFSETQ. Profiled with immunoSEQ multiplex PCR; TCRdb holds only in-frame clones, not every one. In the table there are about 220,000 clones, roughly 89% of which are singletons. The sequenced material came from PBMCs or T cells enriched from blood (not recorded which). The clonotype comes from a woman in her thirties or forties with acute COVID-19. The chain recombines TRBV5-1 with TRBJ1-2; D unresolved. The CDR3 is CASSPASETPYGYTF. The CDR3 nucleotides read TGCGCCAGCAGCCCTGCCTCGGAGACCCCCTATGGCTACACCTTC.